The source of this T cell receptor beta chain is a study of cytomegalovirus exposure and HLA in healthy donors. Notes on the study in general: The investigators catalogued 150 to 200 TCR beta chains as cytomegalovirus-associated.

This clone was recorded a few times. Its specificity is not known. Trimming at V came to 5 bases and at J to 3 bases, leaving 6 bases not matched to a gene. CDR3 length: 14 residues. The V gene's germline CDR1 is LNHDA and CDR2 SQIVND (reference sequence). PCR used 60 Vbeta primers and 13 Jbeta primers. Authors' data handling: Counted up in a later analysis, unique TCR beta chains came to approximately 83 million, with around 10 million shared. Sequencing was performed with immunoSEQ multiplex PCR; in TCRdb, only in-frame clones are kept and a portion is missing. The V and J calls and the clone size are those of that table, but D and trimming were determined from the DNA. Among roughly 110,000 clones listed, roughly 70% were seen once. These donors, healthy bone marrow donors, were studied.

The clonotype was recovered from a woman aged 40 to 55 in good health and CMV-seropositive. V usage is TRBV19 and J usage is TRBJ2-7; the match to TRBD1 covers 8 bases. Sequencing was carried out using PBMCs. The CDR3 coding sequence is TGTGCCAGTAGTGGGGACGGGACAGGCTACGAGCAGTACTTC. Its protein is CASSGDGTGYEQYF.